The 29 T cell receptor beta chains below come from one sample, sequenced in a study of OX40 agonist ivuxolimab in advanced cancers. Assay: immunoSEQ multiplex PCR; the TCRdb copy retains only in-frame clones and omits some. The sample consists of tens of thousands of clones, about 92% of them appearing once. The starting material was CD4+ or CD8+ T cells sorted from blood, obtained in a trial of the OX40 agonist ivuxolimab. The receptor set was obtained from an adult with an advanced solid tumor such as melanoma, head and neck, liver or kidney cancer.

The J gene is TRBJ1-1, the V gene TRBV4-1; D remains ambiguous. CDR1 is MGHRA, CDR2 YSYEKL, per germline. V lost 2 bases and J 2 bases, leaving 9 bases between the germline ends. The CDR3 runs to 14 residues. DNA for the CDR3: TGCGCCAGCAGCCAATTCCCCCCCAACACTGAAGCTTTCTTT. Protein sequence: CASSQFPPNTEAFF.

This chain joins TRBV9 and TRBJ2-3, with a weak D call TRBD2 (5 bases). The germline V and J ends were trimmed by 0 bases and 0 bases, with 11 bases remaining between them. The CDR3 contains 16 residues. Germline assignment: CDR1 SGDLS and CDR2 YYNGEE. DNA for the CDR3: TGTGCCAGCAGCGTAGACCTAGCCAAAAGCACAGATACGCAGTATTTT. Translated, it gives CASSVDLAKSTDTQYF.

The chain employs TRBV4-1 and TRBJ2-1, with D unclear. CDR1 is MGHRA, CDR2 YSYEKL, per germline. V lost 1 base, J lost 6 bases, and 10 bases lay in between. CDR3 length: 14 amino acids. The CDR3 DNA follows: TGCGCCAGCAGCCAAGTTGTCCCGGGCAATGAGCAGTTCTTC. Translation: CASSQVVPGNEQFF.

V gene TRBV28 combines with J gene TRBJ1-1; D uncertain. V lost 3 bases, J lost 6 bases, and 8 bases lay in between. This CDR3 has 12 residues. The V gene's germline CDR1 is MDHEN and CDR2 SYDVKM. DNA for the CDR3: TGTGCCAGCAGTTTTTGGGTGTCTGAAGCTTTCTTT. It encodes CASSFWVSEAFF.

The rearrangement uses TRBV4-1 and TRBJ1-1; no firm D call. The CDR3 is 15 amino acids. V lost 1 base, J lost 0 bases, and 9 bases lay in between. Germline CDR1 is MGHRA and CDR2 is YSYEKL. CDR3 DNA: TGCGCCAGCAGCCAAGGTGCAGGACTGAACACTGAAGCTTTCTTT. Its protein is CASSQGAGLNTEAFF.

This chain uses TRBV7-8 with TRBJ2-2, with TRBD2 matching over 10 bases. Germline CDR1 SGHVS, CDR2 FQNEAQ. The V gene end was trimmed by 5 bases and the J gene end by 2 bases; junction bases not matched to a gene: 5. CDR3 length: 16 amino acids. The CDR3 nucleotides are TGTGCCAGCAGCCACGGACTAGCGGAAAACACCGGGGAGCTGTTTTTT. Translating gives CASSHGLAENTGELFF. Based on the CDR3 plus reference TRBV7-8 and TRBJ2-2, the full variable domain is GAGVSQSPRYKVAKRGQDVALRCDPISGHVSLFWYQQALGQGPEFLTYFQNEAQLDKSGLPSDRFFAERPEGSVSTLKIQRTQQEDSAVYLCASSHGLAENTGELFFGEGSRLTVL.

The CDR3 loop is CATYGYTF. CDR3 coding DNA: TGTGCCACTTATGGCTACACCTTC. The chain uses TRBV28 and TRBJ1-2; D remains unclear. Trimming stripped 10 bases from V and 5 bases from J, with 2 bases between. Germline values: CDR1 MDHEN, CDR2 SYDVKM. The CDR3 spans 8 residues.

The chain couples TRBV6-5 to TRBJ2-3; 7 nucleotides align to TRBD2. The V segment lost 0 bases and the J segment 1 base; nucleotides outside the gene matches: 1. The CDR3 is made up of 15 amino acids. Germline CDR1 is MNHEY and CDR2 is SVGAGI. CDR3 region: CASSYSGGGTDTQYF. DNA for the CDR3: TGTGCCAGCAGTTACTCGGGGGGGGGCACAGATACGCAGTATTTT.

The rearrangement links TRBV7-9 to TRBJ2-7; TRBD2 agrees at 8 bases. Germline CDR1 reads SEHNR; CDR2 reads FQNEAQ (reference sequence). The CDR3 extends over 13 amino acids. With 6 bases clipped from V and 3 bases from J, the junction kept 4 bases outside the gene matches. CDR3 coding DNA: TGTGCCAGCAGAAAAAGCGGGAGCTACGAGCAGTACTTC. This translates into CASRKSGSYEQYF.

This clone has only one observation. The chain joins TRBV4-3 to TRBJ1-4, with 12 bases identical to TRBD1. This CDR3 has 18 amino acids. The J segment lost 4 bases and the V segment lost 0 bases, leaving 6 bases of the junction unmatched. Germline V CDR1 and CDR2: LGHNA, YSLEER. This chain's CDR3 is CASSQDPGQGARNEKLFF. In DNA form, the CDR3 reads TGCGCCAGCAGCCAAGATCCGGGACAGGGGGCCCGTAATGAAAAACTGTTTTTT.

V gene TRBV6-5 combines with J gene TRBJ1-5; 8 bases are shared with TRBD1. The CDR3 covers 14 residues. Germline V lookup: CDR1 MNHEY, CDR2 SVGAGI. V was clipped by 11 bases and J by 2 bases; unmatched bases: 8. For the CDR3, the DNA is TGTGCCGGAAAGGACAGGGAGGGCAATCAGCCCCAGCATTTT. As protein: CAGKDREGNQPQHF.

The CDR3 spells CSVAGQSTNEKLFF. CDR3 nucleotides: TGCAGCGTTGCAGGACAGTCAACTAATGAAAAACTGTTTTTT. The rearrangement joins TRBV29-1 to TRBJ1-4; maybe TRBD1 (6 bases). From germline, CDR1 is SQVTM and CDR2 ANQGSEA. The CDR3 is 14 residues long. The ends were cut back, 4 bases at V and 0 bases at J, with 9 bases in the middle.

J is TRBJ1-3 and V is TRBV5-1, with a possible D match to TRBD1 (6 bases). The CDR3 consists of 16 residues. V lost 1 base, J lost 0 bases, and 11 bases lay in between. Per the germline V gene, CDR1 is SGHRS and CDR2 is YFSETQ. The CDR3 loop reads CASSLYREASGNTIYF. CDR3 nucleotides: TGCGCCAGCAGCTTGTACAGGGAGGCCTCTGGAAACACCATATATTTT.

The chain is built from TRBV4-1 and TRBJ1-1; 7 positions match TRBD1. From germline, CDR1 is MGHRA and CDR2 YSYEKL. The CDR3 length is 14 residues. J was trimmed by 4 bases and V by 1 base; bases with no gene match: 3. CDR3 sequence: CASSQVPGGTEAFF. The DNA for the CDR3 is TGCGCCAGCAGCCAAGTCCCAGGGGGCACTGAAGCTTTCTTT.

The rearrangement uses TRBV6-1 and TRBJ2-7, with 7 bases aligning to TRBD1. There are 14 residues in the CDR3. With 3 bases clipped from V and 4 bases from J, the junction kept 6 bases outside the gene matches. Germline CDR1 MNHNS, CDR2 SASEGT. CDR3 DNA: TGTGCCAGCAGTGATTACGGACAGGTGTACGAGCAGTACGTC. Amino acid sequence: CASSDYGQVYEQYV.

The chain recombines TRBV5-1 with TRBJ2-7; 9 bases are shared with TRBD1. Germline V gives CDR1 SGHRS, CDR2 YFSETQ. V was clipped by 0 bases and J by 2 bases; unmatched bases: 3. The CDR3 has 15 residues. CDR3 loop: CASSLVGTGTYEQYF. The CDR3, as DNA: TGCGCCAGCAGCTTGGTTGGGACAGGGACCTACGAGCAGTACTTC.

This clone came up once. The chain couples TRBV10-2 to TRBJ2-5, with a tentative D call TRBD1 (6 bases). Germline-derived CDR1 and CDR2 are WSHSY and SAAADI. The V gene lost 3 bases and the J gene lost 5 bases, with 13 bases spanning the gap. CDR3 size: 14 residues. The CDR3 coding sequence is TGCGCCAGCAGTGAAGGGGGTACTTTTGAGACCCAGTACTTC. Translated: CASSEGGTFETQYF.

This chain joins TRBV5-5 and TRBJ1-2; no firm D call. CDR3 length: 15 residues. Germline V lookup: CDR1 SGHKS, CDR2 YYEKEE (reference sequence). V gave up 4 bases and J gave up 1 base, with 14 bases separating them. The CDR3 bases are TGTGCCAGCAGCGACGATCATAGGGTTAACTATGGCTACACCTTC. Its protein is CASSDDHRVNYGYTF. Supplemented by reference TRBV5-5 and TRBJ1-2, the full variable domain reads DAGVTQSPTHLIKTRGQQVTLRCSPISGHKSVSWYQQVLGQGPQFIFQYYEKEERGRGNFPDRFSARQFPNYSSELNVNALLLGDSALYLCASSDDHRVNYGYTFGSGTRLTVV.

The chain couples TRBV4-1 to TRBJ1-2; D is perhaps TRBD1 (5 bases). V gave up 3 bases and J gave up 5 bases, with 13 bases separating them. The length of the CDR3 is 14 residues. CDR1 is MGHRA and CDR2 is YSYEKL in the germline V gene. The CDR3 region is CASSQGTATYGYTF. As DNA, the CDR3 is TGCGCCAGCAGCCAGGGGACGGCTACTTATGGCTACACCTTC.

V usage is TRBV13 and J usage is TRBJ2-2, with D maybe TRBD2 (5 bases). Per the germline V gene, CDR1 is PRHDT and CDR2 is FYEKMQ (reference sequence). The CDR3 sequence is 12 residues long. V was cut by 4 bases and J by 7 bases, with 7 bases left in between. CDR3 in DNA: TGTGCCAGCAGCTCGGGAATCGGGGAGCTGTTTTTT. Amino acids: CASSSGIGELFF.

The gene calls are TRBV28 and TRBJ2-3; TRBD1 might be the D (5 bases). Germline assignment: CDR1 MDHEN and CDR2 SYDVKM. V lost 3 bases and J lost 2, with 12 bases in between. The CDR3 spans 15 residues. The CDR3 reads CASSLSTVHTDTQYF. The CDR3 nucleotides are TGTGCCAGCAGTTTGTCGACAGTACACACAGATACGCAGTATTTT. Supplemented by reference TRBV28 and TRBJ2-3, the full variable domain reads DVKVTQSSRYLVKRTGEKVFLECVQDMDHENMFWYRQDPGLGLRLIYFSYDVKMKEKGDIPEGYSVSREKKERFSLILESASTNQTSMYLCASSLSTVHTDTQYFGPGTRLTVL.

The gene calls are TRBV5-6 and TRBJ2-7; 7 bases are shared with TRBD2. V gave up 3 bases and J gave up 6 bases; unmatched junction bases: 0. The CDR3 totals 11 residues. CDR1 is SGHDT, CDR2 YYEEEE, per germline. This CDR3 reads CASSWGGEQYF. CDR3 nucleotides: TGTGCCAGCAGCTGGGGGGGCGAGCAGTACTTC.

In its sample, this clone was seen once. The chain combines TRBV7-9 with TRBJ1-1, with D hard to call. The CDR3 has 12 residues. Germline V gene sequence: CDR1 SEHNR, CDR2 FQNEAQ (reference sequence). V lost 1 base to trimming and J lost 8 bases, with 8 bases between them. CDR3 coding DNA: TGTGCCAGCAGCTTAGGGCTTGGGGAAGCTTTCTTT. Amino acid sequence: CASSLGLGEAFF.

The J gene is TRBJ2-2, the V gene TRBV27; the D is unclear. This CDR3 spans 12 amino acids. The V end was cut by 8 bases, the J end by 8 bases, with 12 bases between. The germline gives CDR1 MNHEY, CDR2 SMNVEV (reference sequence). CDR3 sequence: CASSRPLGELFF. The CDR3 region has the DNA TGTGCCAGCTCCCGTCCGTTAGGGGAGCTGTTTTTT.

V and J are TRBV19 and TRBJ2-7; 7 nucleotides line up with TRBD1. CDR3 length: 15 residues. Trimming took 3 bases from V and 4 from J; bases not matched to a gene: 9. The germline gives CDR1 LNHDA, CDR2 SQIVND (reference sequence). DNA of the CDR3: TGTGCCAGTAGTATCTCCGGGACAGCCGATTACGAGCAGTACTTC. It specifies CASSISGTADYEQYF.

This clone was picked up a small number of times. The chain combines TRBV7-9 with TRBJ1-2; D unclear. Germline V gene lookup returns CDR1 SEHNR and CDR2 FQNEAQ (reference sequence). This CDR3 region has 14 residues. V was pared by 1 base and J by 5 bases, with 11 bases between. The CDR3: CASSLGQVGYGYTF. DNA of the CDR3: TGTGCCAGCAGCTTAGGTCAGGTGGGGTATGGCTACACCTTC.

The chain recombines TRBV25-1 with TRBJ1-1; D is undetermined. Between the trimmed V and J ends, which lost 7 bases and 3 bases, there was a span of 6 bases. The CDR3 spans 11 residues. Per the germline V gene, CDR1 is MGHDK and CDR2 is SYGVNS. The chain's CDR3 is CASNEDTEAFF. The CDR3 nucleotides read TGTGCCAGCAATGAGGACACTGAAGCTTTCTTT. Full variable domain (remainder filled in from reference TRBV25-1 and TRBJ1-1): EADIYQTPRYLVIGTGKKITLECSQTMGHDKMYWYQQDPGMELHLIHYSYGVNSTEKGDLSSESTVSRIRTEHFPLTLESARPSHTSQYLCASNEDTEAFFGQGTRLTVV.

The chain couples TRBV6-5 to TRBJ1-6; 7 positions match TRBD1. CDR1 is MNHEY, CDR2 SVGAGI, per germline. The CDR3 is made up of 14 amino acids. Germline trimming cut 6 bases from V and 11 bases from J; bases unmatched to any gene: 10. The CDR3: CASSPGQQPTPLHF. The CDR3 DNA is TGTGCCAGCAGCCCGGGACAGCAGCCAACACCCCTCCACTTT.

The CDR3 nucleotides read TGTGCCAGCAGCTCCACCGGGACAGCTGGAAACACCATATATTTT. Protein product: CASSSTGTAGNTIYF. The J gene is TRBJ1-3, the V gene TRBV5-4, with 7 bases matching TRBD1. V was clipped by 3 bases and J by 2 bases; unmatched bases: 5. The V gene's germline CDR1 is SGHNT and CDR2 YYREEE (reference sequence). The length of the CDR3 is 15 residues.